This entry features one T cell receptor (beta chain) sequence. The sample holds other DNA sequences that translate to the same CDR3. The sample belongs to a study of blood T cell repertoires in COVID-19. Study context: Spain, Italy and the United States supplied samples that represented acute and convalescent COVID-19. Sources were T cells, B-cell-depleted T cells, or PBMCs; the material itself was cDNA or gDNA.

CDR1 SGHRS and CDR2 YFSETQ come from the germline V gene. The CDR3 consists of 16 residues. Trimming removed 0 bases at V and 0 bases at J, with 11 bases between. Source study methods: Estimation of nucleated cell counts was performed using reference gene primer amplification. Profiled with immunoSEQ multiplex PCR; TCRdb holds only in-frame clones, not every one. The V and J calls and clone size were taken over from that table, and D and trimming were inferred from the DNA. The repertoire includes about 150,000 clones, 80% to 90% of them detected once, and around 3.5% sits in the top ten. This sequence was found in a man between 65 and 85 years old with acute or convalescent COVID-19. What was sequenced was peripheral blood. The chain carries TRBV5-1 and TRBJ2-3; TRBD1 might be the D (6 bases). The CDR3 spells CASSLEDRPSTDTQYF. The CDR3 DNA reads TGCGCCAGCAGCTTGGAAGACAGGCCCAGCACAGATACGCAGTATTTT. Filled out from reference TRBV5-1 and TRBJ2-3, the complete variable domain reads KAGVTQTPRYLIKTRGQQVTLSCSPISGHRSVSWYQQTPGQGLQFLFEYFSETQRNKGNFPGRFSGRQFSNSRSEMNVSTLELGDSALYLCASSLEDRPSTDTQYFGPGTRLTVL.